This T cell receptor beta chain was profiled in a study of blood T cell repertoires in COVID-19. Study-level background: Acute and convalescent COVID-19 specimens originated in the United States, Italy and Spain. Sources were T cells, B-cell-depleted T cells, or PBMCs; the material itself was cDNA or gDNA.

This clone showed up just a few times. V was pared by 6 bases and J by 3 bases, with 12 bases between. This CDR3 spans 13 amino acids. Methods used by the authors: From reference gene primer amplification, estimates of nucleated cell counts were derived. Clones were read by immunoSEQ multiplex PCR, and TCRdb kept only the in-frame ones, dropping some. V and J calls and clone size are as listed in that table; D and trimming were resolved from the DNA. The repertoire consists of about 330,000 clones, with 85% occurring once and the leading ten covering just over 7%. The receptor comes from a human donor in a cohort sampled during active COVID-19. The chain joins TRBV12-3 or TRBV12-4 to TRBJ2-7; a weak D match, TRBD1 (6 bases). The sequenced material came from peripheral blood. CDR3 sequence reads: CASSPGQFYEQYF. Written as DNA, the CDR3 is TGTGCCAGCAGCCCAGGACAGTTCTACGAGCAGTACTTC.